Only a few counts were recorded for the clone carrying this T cell receptor (beta chain). Its antigen is undetermined. It was cDNA, reverse transcribed from extracted RNA, that served as the sequencing template. Sequencing was performed with immunoSEQ multiplex PCR; in TCRdb, only in-frame clones are kept and a portion is missing. The sample records over 150,000 clones, 60% to 70% being singletons. This specimen comes from a study of CD8+ T cells in alopecia areata. Whole-study results and caveats: Having one nonresponder leaves uncertain how baseline CD8+ expansion relates to response. The study found that many expanded lesional clones persisted in scalp and blood during tofacitinib.

Sample treatment: oral pan-JAK inhibitor, 5-10 mg twice daily. The source is a human donor with alopecia areata. The sequences come from CD4+ T cells sorted from blood, collected at week 4, from a patient treated with tofacitinib.

The CDR3 DNA reads as TGTGCCAGCAGTGAAGCGCTTCGGGGTGAAGCTTTCTTT. Its protein is CASSEALRGEAFF. The J gene is TRBJ1-1, the V gene TRBV6-1; D gene unclear. CDR1 is MNHNS and CDR2 is SASEGT in the germline V gene. The CDR3 spans 13 residues. With 0 bases removed from V and 7 bases from J, the gap between germline ends came to 9 bases.